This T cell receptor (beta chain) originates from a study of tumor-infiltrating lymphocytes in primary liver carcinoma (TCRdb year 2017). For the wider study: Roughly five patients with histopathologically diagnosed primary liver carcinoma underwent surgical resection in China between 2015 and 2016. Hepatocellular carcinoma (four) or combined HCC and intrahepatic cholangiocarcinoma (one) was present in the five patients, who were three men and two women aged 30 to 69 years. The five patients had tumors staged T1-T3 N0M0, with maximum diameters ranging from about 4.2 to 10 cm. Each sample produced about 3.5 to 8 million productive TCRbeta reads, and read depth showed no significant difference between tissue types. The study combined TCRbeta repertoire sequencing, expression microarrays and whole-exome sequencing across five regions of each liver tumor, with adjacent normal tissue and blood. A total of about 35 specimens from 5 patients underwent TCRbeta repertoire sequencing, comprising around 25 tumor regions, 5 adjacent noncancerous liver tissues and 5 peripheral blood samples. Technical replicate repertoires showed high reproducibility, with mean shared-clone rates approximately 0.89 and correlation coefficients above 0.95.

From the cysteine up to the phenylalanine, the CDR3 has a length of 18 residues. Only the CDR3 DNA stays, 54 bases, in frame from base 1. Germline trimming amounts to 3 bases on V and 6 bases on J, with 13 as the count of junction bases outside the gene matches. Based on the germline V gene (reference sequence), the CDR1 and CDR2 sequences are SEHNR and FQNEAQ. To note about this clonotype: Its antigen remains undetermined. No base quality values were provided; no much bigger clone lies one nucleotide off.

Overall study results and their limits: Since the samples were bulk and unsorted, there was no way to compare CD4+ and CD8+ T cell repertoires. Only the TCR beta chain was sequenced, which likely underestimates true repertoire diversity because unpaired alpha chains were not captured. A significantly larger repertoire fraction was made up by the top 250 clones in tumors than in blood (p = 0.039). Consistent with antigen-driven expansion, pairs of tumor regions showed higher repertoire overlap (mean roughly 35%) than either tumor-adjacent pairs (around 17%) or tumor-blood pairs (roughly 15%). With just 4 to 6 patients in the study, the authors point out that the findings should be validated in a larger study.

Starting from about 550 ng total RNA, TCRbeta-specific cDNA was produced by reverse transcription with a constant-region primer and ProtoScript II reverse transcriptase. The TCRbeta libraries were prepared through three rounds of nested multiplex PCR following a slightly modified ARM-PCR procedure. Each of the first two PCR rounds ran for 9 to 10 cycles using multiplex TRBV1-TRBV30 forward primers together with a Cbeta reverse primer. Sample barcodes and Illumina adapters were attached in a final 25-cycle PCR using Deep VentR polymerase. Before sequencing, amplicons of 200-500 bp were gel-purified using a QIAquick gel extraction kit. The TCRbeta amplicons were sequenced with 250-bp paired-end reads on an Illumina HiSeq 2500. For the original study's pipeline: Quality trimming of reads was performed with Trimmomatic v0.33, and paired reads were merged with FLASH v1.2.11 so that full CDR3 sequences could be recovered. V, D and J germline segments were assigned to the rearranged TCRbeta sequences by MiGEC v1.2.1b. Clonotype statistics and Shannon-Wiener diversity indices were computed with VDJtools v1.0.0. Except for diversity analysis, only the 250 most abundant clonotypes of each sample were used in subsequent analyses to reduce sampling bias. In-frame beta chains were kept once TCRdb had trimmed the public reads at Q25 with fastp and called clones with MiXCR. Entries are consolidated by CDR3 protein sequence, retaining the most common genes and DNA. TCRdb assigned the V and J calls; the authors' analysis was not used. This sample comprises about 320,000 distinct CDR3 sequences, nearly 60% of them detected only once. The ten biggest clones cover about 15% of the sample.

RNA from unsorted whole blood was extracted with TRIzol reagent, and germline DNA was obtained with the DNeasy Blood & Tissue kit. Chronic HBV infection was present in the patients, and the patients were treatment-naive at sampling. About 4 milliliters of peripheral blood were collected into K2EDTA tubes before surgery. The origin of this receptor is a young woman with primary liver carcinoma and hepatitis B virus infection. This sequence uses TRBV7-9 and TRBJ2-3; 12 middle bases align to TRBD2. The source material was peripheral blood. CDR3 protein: CASSFPLAGGQWPDTQYF. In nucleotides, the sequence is TGTGCCAGCAGCTTTCCTCTAGCGGGAGGGCAGTGGCCGGATACGCAGTATTTT.